This TCR beta chain was identified in a study of cytomegalovirus exposure and HLA in healthy donors. The repertoire was sequenced with immunoSEQ multiplex PCR; TCRdb's copy has only in-frame clones and lacks some. This table holds some 140,000 clones, less than 90% found once. Study-level points and caveats: Specificity for CMV antigens was confirmed in vitro for a few of the CMV-associated chains.

Of note for this clone: Its antigen is still unknown.

It was the approximately 130-subject validation cohort, separate from the roughly 700-subject first cohort, to which the donors belonged. Germline assignment: CDR1 WSHSY and CDR2 SAAADI. The CDR3 runs 12 residues. V was trimmed by 4 bases and J by 6 bases, leaving 8 bases between them. Sequencing was performed on PBMCs. The chain combines TRBV10-2 with TRBJ2-3; D possibly corresponds to TRBD2 (5 bases). This clonotype originated in a man aged 18-30 years in good health and CMV-seronegative. CDR3 coding DNA: TGCGCCAGCAGTGGGGAGTTGGATACGCAGTATTTT. Protein product: CASSGELDTQYF.